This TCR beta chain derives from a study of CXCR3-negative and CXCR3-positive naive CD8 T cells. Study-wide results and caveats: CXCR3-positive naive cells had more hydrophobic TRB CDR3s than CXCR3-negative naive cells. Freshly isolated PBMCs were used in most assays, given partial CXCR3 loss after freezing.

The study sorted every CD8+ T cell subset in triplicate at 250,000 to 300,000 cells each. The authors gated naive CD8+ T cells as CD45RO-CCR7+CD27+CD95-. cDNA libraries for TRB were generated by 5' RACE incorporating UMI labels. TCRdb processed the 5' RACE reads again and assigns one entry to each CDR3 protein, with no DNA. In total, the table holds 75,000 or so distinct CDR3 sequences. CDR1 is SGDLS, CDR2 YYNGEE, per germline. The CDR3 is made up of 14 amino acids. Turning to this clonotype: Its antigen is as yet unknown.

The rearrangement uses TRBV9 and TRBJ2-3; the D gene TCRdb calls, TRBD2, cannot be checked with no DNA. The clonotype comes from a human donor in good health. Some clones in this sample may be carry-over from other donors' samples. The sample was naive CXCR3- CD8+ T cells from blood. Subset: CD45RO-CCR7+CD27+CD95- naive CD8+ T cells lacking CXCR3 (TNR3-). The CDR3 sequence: CASSPWDFPDTQYF.